What follows are 19 T cell receptor beta chains derived from one specimen sequenced in a study of blood T cells in healthy people across ages. The authors ran a second PCR of about 6 to 11 cycles using a sample-barcoded 5' primer and a J-beta primer mix. TCRdb reprocessed the 5' RACE reads with MiXCR, giving one entry per CDR3 protein. The sample contains approximately 940,000 distinct CDR3 sequences, 45% to 50% of which appear only once. What was sequenced was blood. The receptors stem from a man aged 25 to 40 in good health.

This clonotype came up once. A much larger clone differs by one base, so this may be a read error. The chain uses TRBV27 and TRBJ2-7; the D call may be TRBD1 or TRBD2 (5 bases each). Germline CDR1 reads MNHEY; CDR2 reads SMNVEV (reference sequence). The V gene lost 2 bases and the J gene lost 9 bases, with 17 bases spanning the gap. The CDR3 is 14 residues long. The chain's CDR3 is CASSLGSGPSGQYF. The CDR3 bases are TGTGCCAGCAGTTTAGGGTCGGGGCCCTCCGGGCAGTACTTC.

This clonotype has only a few counts. J is TRBJ2-1 and V is TRBV14; 9 nucleotides agree with TRBD1. Germline V gene lookup returns CDR1 SGHDN and CDR2 FVKESK. V shed 3 bases and J 3 bases; nucleotides not matched to a gene: 6. The CDR3 runs to 16 residues. The CDR3 sequence is CASSQTRDRVYNEQFF. The CDR3 nucleotides are TGTGCCAGCAGCCAGACCCGGGACAGGGTCTACAATGAGCAGTTCTTC.

V gene TRBV20-1 combines with J gene TRBJ2-4; 9 bases are a match to TRBD1. The J call is doubtful: the DNA matches TRBJ2-7 better. The CDR3 runs 14 residues. Germline CDR1 reads DFQATT; CDR2 reads SNEGSKA (reference sequence). For the CDR3, the DNA is TGCAGTGCAACCGGGACAGGGTCGACCTACGAGCAGTACTTC. Residues: CSATGTGSTYEQYF.

The chain links TRBV7-8 to TRBJ2-3; weak D call: TRBD2 (6 bases). Per germline, CDR1 SGHVS and CDR2 FQNEAQ. Trimming pared 4 bases from V and 2 bases from J, leaving 13 bases between. The CDR3 has 15 amino acids. This CDR3 reads CASSSPSGLTDTQYF. The CDR3 region has the DNA TGTGCCAGCAGCTCGCCCAGCGGGCTCACAGATACGCAGTATTTT. Full variable domain (rest looked up from reference TRBV7-8 and TRBJ2-3): GAGVSQSPRYKVAKRGQDVALRCDPISGHVSLFWYQQALGQGPEFLTYFQNEAQLDKSGLPSDRFFAERPEGSVSTLKIQRTQQEDSAVYLCASSSPSGLTDTQYFGPGTRLTVL.

The genes are TRBV5-1 and TRBJ1-1, with D tentatively TRBD1 (6 bases). Trimming took 2 bases from V and 7 from J, leaving 15 bases between them. The CDR3 is 14 amino acids. CDR1 is SGHRS, CDR2 YFSETQ, per germline. CDR3 nucleotide sequence: TGCGCCAGCAGCTTAGGGGGGGCTCCCGATGAAGCTTTCTTT. Protein product: CASSLGGAPDEAFF.

As concerns this clonotype: A read error may be the cause here, since a much bigger clone is one base away. The V gene is TRBV2, the J gene TRBJ2-5, with D unresolved. The CDR3 runs 14 residues. Per the germline V gene, CDR1 is SNHLY and CDR2 is FYNNEI. Trimming took off 4 bases at V and 11 bases at J, with 20 bases between the two ends. The CDR3 loop reads CASSVTKAYNEQYF. CDR3 nucleotide sequence: TGTGCCAGCAGTGTTACAAAAGCGTATAATGAGCAGTACTTC.

This clonotype was counted a few times. This sequence joins TRBV20-1 and TRBJ2-5, with D possibly matching TRBD2 (5 bases). The germline CDR1 and CDR2 sequences are DFQATT and SNEGSKA (reference sequence). V was clipped by 5 bases and J by 5 bases, with 12 bases between them. The CDR3 contains 12 residues. Written as DNA, the CDR3 is TGCAGTGCTGAGGACTGGAGGGAGACCCAGTACTTC. Amino acids: CSAEDWRETQYF.

A remark on this clonotype: Just one base apart from a much larger clone, this may be a read error. The chain has TRBV4-3 and TRBJ2-7; D is unclear. The germline V gene encodes CDR1 LGHNA and CDR2 YSLEER. The CDR3 sequence is 16 residues long. The V and J ends lost 1 base and 7 bases respectively, with 20 bases between them. CDR3 amino acids: CASSQAIGLGDLEQYF. For the CDR3, the DNA is TGCGCCAGCAGCCAAGCGATCGGGCTGGGCGACCTGGAGCAGTACTTC.

V gene TRBV28 combines with J gene TRBJ2-2; TRBD1 might be the D (5 bases). The germline V gene encodes CDR1 MDHEN and CDR2 SYDVKM. The CDR3 length is 14 residues. Trimming pared 3 bases from V and 6 bases from J, leaving 11 bases between. The CDR3 spells CASSLQGTAGELFF. CDR3 sequence (DNA): TGTGCCAGCAGTTTGCAGGGTACTGCCGGGGAGCTGTTTTTT.

This clonotype was seen a few times. The V and J genes are TRBV20-1 and TRBJ2-7, with D perhaps TRBD2 (6 bases). The CDR3 is made up of 11 amino acids. The germline CDR1 and CDR2 sequences are DFQATT and SNEGSKA (reference sequence). CDR3 bases: TGCAGGGCAGTGGGGGGCTACGAGCAGTACTTC. This sequence encodes CRAVGGYEQYF.

This clonotype was counted only a few times. The chain joins TRBV4-3 to TRBJ2-1; D is possibly TRBD2 (5 bases). Germline V gives CDR1 LGHNA, CDR2 YSLEER. Between the trimmed V and J ends, which lost 1 base and 4 bases, there was a span of 17 bases. The CDR3 contains 17 residues. CDR3 nucleotides: TGCGCCAGCAGCCAAGGAGCGGCGGAACAGCTGTACAATGAGCAGTTCTTC. Translated, it gives CASSQGAAEQLYNEQFF.

In its sample, this clonotype was seen a few times. The genes are TRBV27 and TRBJ2-1, with D tentatively TRBD1 (6 bases). Germline V gene sequence: CDR1 MNHEY, CDR2 SMNVEV (reference sequence). V was pared by 5 bases and J by 3 bases, with 20 bases between. The length of the CDR3 is 17 residues. CDR3 nucleotides: TGTGCCAGCAGTCGCATAGGGGGAACCGATCTCTACAATGAGCAGTTCTTC. Translating gives CASSRIGGTDLYNEQFF.

This rearrangement joins TRBV14 to TRBJ2-3, with 8 bases aligning to TRBD2. The CDR3 runs 16 residues. Trimming took 5 bases from V and 1 from J; bases not matched to a gene: 8. The V gene's germline CDR1 is SGHDN and CDR2 FVKESK. CDR3 DNA sequence: TGTGCCAGCAGCGTCCGGGGGGGGGTGCGCACAGATACGCAGTATTTT. Its translation is CASSVRGGVRTDTQYF.

The J gene is TRBJ2-7, the V gene TRBV11-2; no clear D gene. Gene TRBJ2-4 matches the end of the DNA better, so the J call may be wrong. CDR3 length equals 13 residues. Germline V gene sequence: CDR1 SGHAT, CDR2 FQNNGV. The CDR3 nucleotides are TGTGCCAGCAGCTTACCACAGATCGGCATTCAGTACTTC. Its protein product is CASSLPQIGIQYF.

This clonotype came up a few times. This sequence joins TRBV12-3 or TRBV12-4 and TRBJ1-2, with 7 bases aligning to TRBD1. The CDR3 totals 13 residues. V shed 4 bases, J shed 7 bases, and the junction held 6 bases outside the gene matches. The DNA for the CDR3 is TGTGCCAGCAGTTCTATGACAGGGATTGGCTACACCTTC. Protein sequence: CASSSMTGIGYTF.

Remarks on this clonotype: This may arise from a read error, as a much more abundant clone is one base away. The chain carries TRBV15 and TRBJ2-1, with TRBD1 matching 9 bases. The assigned J gene may be wrong: the sequence end matches TRBJ2-7 better. This CDR3 contains 15 residues. CDR1 is LNHNV and CDR2 is YYDKDF in the germline V gene (reference sequence). The CDR3 DNA sequence: TGTGCCACCAGTAAAGACAGGGGGACCTACAATGAGCAGTACTTC. This translates into CATSKDRGTYNEQYF.

This clonotype has only a few counts. This rearrangement joins TRBV28 to TRBJ2-7; TRBD1 is a possible D gene (6 bases). This CDR3 comprises 14 residues. Trimming pared 6 bases from V and 5 bases from J, leaving 17 bases between. CDR1 is MDHEN and CDR2 is SYDVKM in the germline V gene. For the CDR3, the DNA is TGTGCCAGCAGATATTTACAGGGTACCCACGAGCAGTACTTC. Its translation: CASRYLQGTHEQYF.

This chain uses TRBV9 with TRBJ2-5; 8 bases align to TRBD1. V shed 0 bases and J 6 bases; nucleotides not matched to a gene: 4. Germline CDR1 is SGDLS and CDR2 is YYNGEE. The CDR3 covers 14 residues. The CDR3 nucleotides read TGTGCCAGCAGCGTAGGAGACAGGGGTCAGACCCAGTACTTC. Protein: CASSVGDRGQTQYF.

The chain employs TRBV7-2 and TRBJ2-1; D is possibly TRBD2 (6 bases). The length of the CDR3 is 13 residues. Germline V gives CDR1 SGHTA, CDR2 FQGNSA. Between the trimmed V and J ends, which lost 5 bases and 13 bases, there was a span of 18 bases. The CDR3 here is CASSPRTRETQFF. The CDR3 DNA reads as TGTGCCAGCAGCCCGAGGACCCGGGAGACCCAGTTCTTC.